Shown below are 2 T cell receptor beta chains from a single sample sequenced in a study of Graves' ophthalmopathy and Graves' hyperthyroidism. Amplifying from RNA transcripts, the study obtained TCR beta CDR3 regions. Second-round multiplex PCR came after first-round RT-PCR with HTBI primers. One entry per CDR3 protein, called by TCRdb with MiXCR from the multiplex PCR reads. The table shows a few hundred thousand distinct CDR3 sequences, with 15% occurring only once. Sequencing input: peripheral blood. The source of these receptors is a woman aged 18-30 years with stable Graves' hyperthyroidism.

This clonotype was counted at least ten times. The chain carries TRBV25-1 and TRBJ1-1, with 8 bases that match TRBD1. Trimming at V came to 4 bases and at J to 3 bases, leaving 10 bases not matched to a gene. The CDR3 runs to 16 residues. The V gene's germline CDR1 is MGHDK and CDR2 SYGVNS. The CDR3 DNA sequence: TGTGCCAGCAGTGCGCGACAGGGGTTGGGGGACACTGAAGCTTTCTTT. This encodes CASSARQGLGDTEAFF.

The sample holds a few counts of this clonotype. The CDR3 carries no conserved terminal phenylalanine or tryptophan, so it likely arises from a read error. The CDR3 bases are TGCGCCAGCAGCCCCTTCGCTGGGGGGGGGAGCACCGGGGAGCTGTTTCTT. Translation gives CASSPFAGGGSTGELFL. The chain is built from TRBV5-1 and TRBJ2-2; the match to TRBD2 covers 7 bases. The CDR3 runs 17 residues. J gave up 4 bases and V 4 bases, and 13 bases lay outside the gene matches. From germline, CDR1 is SGHRS and CDR2 YFSETQ.